The 22 T cell receptor beta chains given below trace back to one sample, sequenced in a study of T cells after yellow fever vaccination (dated by TCRdb to the late 2010s). Interpreted using the paper, the treatment or condition label stands for: live attenuated yellow fever vaccine strain. The library was generated by 5' RACE. The sequencer listed for this sample is Illumina HiSeq 2500. TCRdb ran its own pipeline on the public reads, namely fastp trimming at Q25 and MiXCR clone calling, and kept in-frame beta chains. One record per CDR3 amino acid sequence lists the most common genes and DNA. Within this sample are just under 600,000 distinct CDR3 sequences, with about 13% of them counted one time only. Over 12% of the sample rests with the top ten. The material sequenced was PBMCs, taken on the day of the yellow fever booster vaccination. All receptors come from a man aged 25-45 years who received the YFV17D yellow fever vaccine.

This clonotype has more than one count but fewer than ten. The chain carries TRBV6-5 and TRBJ2-1; D is perhaps TRBD1 or TRBD2 (5 bases each). From germline, CDR1 is MNHEY and CDR2 SVGAGI. The CDR3 has 16 residues. V shed 3 bases and J shed 5 bases, with 17 bases lying between them. The CDR3 sequence: CASSYIPPGRNNEQFF. The CDR3 coding sequence is TGTGCCAGCAGTTATATCCCGCCGGGACGGAACAATGAGCAGTTCTTC.

This clonotype was seen more than once but under ten times. This chain's CDR3 is CASSGSGATGELFF. CDR3 coding DNA: TGTGCCAGCAGCGGAAGCGGGGCCACCGGGGAGCTGTTTTTT. The chain uses TRBV9 and TRBJ2-2, with 7 bases matching TRBD2. CDR1 is SGDLS and CDR2 is YYNGEE in the germline V gene. Trimming cost V 3 bases and J 4 bases; bases outside gene matches: 3. The CDR3 is 14 residues long. Using reference TRBV9 and TRBJ2-2 for the parts outside the CDR3, the full variable domain is DSGVTQTPKHLITATGQRVTLRCSPRSGDLSVYWYQQSLDQGLQFLIQYYNGEERAKGNILERFSAQQFPDLHSELNLSSLELGDSALYFCASSGSGATGELFFGEGSRLTVL.

This clonotype was detected ten times or more. CDR3: CASSPGLVTAGELFF. The CDR3 coding sequence is TGTGCCAGCAGTCCCGGACTAGTAACGGCCGGGGAGCTGTTTTTT. The rearrangement uses TRBV12-3 or TRBV12-4 and TRBJ2-2, with 7 bases that match TRBD2. V dropped 5 bases and J dropped 6; count of bases not matched to a gene: 9. The CDR3 spans 15 residues.

This clonotype was recorded a few times. The V call is TRBV11-2, the J call TRBJ2-7; D uncertain. This CDR3 spans 14 amino acids. Germline CDR1 reads SGHAT; CDR2 reads FQNNGV. The ends were cut back, 0 bases at V and 0 bases at J, with 6 bases in the middle. This CDR3 reads CASSLDNNSYEQYF. CDR3 bases: TGTGCCAGCAGCTTAGATAATAACTCCTACGAGCAGTACTTC.

In this sample, this clonotype turned up a few times. V gene TRBV5-1 combines with J gene TRBJ2-5; D possibly corresponds to TRBD1 (5 bases). V lost 4 bases and J lost 5, with 21 bases in between. CDR3 length: 16 amino acids. Germline V gene lookup returns CDR1 SGHRS and CDR2 YFSETQ. The CDR3 sequence is CASSLQLPGRVETQYF. CDR3 in DNA: TGCGCCAGCAGCCTTCAACTCCCTGGCAGGGTGGAGACCCAGTACTTC.

This clonotype came up many times. The gene calls are TRBV5-5 and TRBJ2-4, with a possible D match to TRBD1 (5 bases). The CDR3 runs to 13 residues. Germline V gene lookup returns CDR1 SGHKS and CDR2 YYEKEE (reference sequence). V gave up 4 bases and J gave up 3 bases, with 8 bases separating them. The CDR3: CASSGADKNIQYF. CDR3 sequence (DNA): TGTGCCAGCAGCGGGGCCGACAAAAACATTCAGTACTTC.

The J gene is TRBJ2-4, the V gene TRBV30; D could derive from TRBD1 or TRBD2 (5 bases each). Deletions cut 3 bases from V and 8 bases from J, with 17 bases between. Looked up from germline, CDR1 is GTSNPN and CDR2 is SVGIG (reference sequence). This CDR3 comprises 14 residues. The CDR3 sequence is CAWSIGHGGDIQYF. CDR3 nucleotide sequence: TGTGCCTGGAGCATTGGACATGGGGGAGACATTCAGTACTTC.

The sample holds a few counts of this clonotype. The V and J genes are TRBV12-3 or TRBV12-4 and TRBJ1-6; possible D gene TRBD1, 6 bases. V lost 6 bases and J 11 bases, leaving 17 bases between the germline ends. This CDR3 contains 14 residues. The CDR3 DNA reads TGTGCCAGCAGACTAAGGACAGCCTGGACACCCCTCCACTTT. Translated, it gives CASRLRTAWTPLHF.

The V and J genes are TRBV4-3 and TRBJ2-3; D might be TRBD1 (6 bases). Deletions cut 1 base from V and 0 bases from J, with 11 bases between. CDR1 is LGHNA and CDR2 is YSLEER in the germline V gene. The CDR3 is made up of 16 amino acids. The CDR3 region has the DNA TGCGCCAGCAGCCAAGCCCGGACAGCTAGCACAGATACGCAGTATTTT. This sequence encodes CASSQARTASTDTQYF.

This clonotype turned up a few times. The chain has TRBV5-1 and TRBJ2-4; D may be TRBD1 (6 bases). Germline-derived CDR1 and CDR2 are SGHRS and YFSETQ. The CDR3 runs 14 residues. The V end lost 7 bases, the J end lost 5 bases, and 16 bases lay between the germline ends. CDR3 amino acids: CASGDSRGENIQYF. CDR3 nucleotide sequence: TGCGCCAGCGGAGATTCCAGGGGCGAAAACATTCAGTACTTC.

CDR3 sequence: CSASSYYFNEQFF. CDR3 bases: TGCAGTGCTAGTTCCTACTATTTCAATGAGCAGTTCTTC. The V and J genes are TRBV20-1 and TRBJ2-1; D unresolved. This CDR3 spans 13 amino acids. Trimming stripped 3 bases from V and 6 bases from J, with 12 bases between. Germline lookup yields CDR1 DFQATT and CDR2 SNEGSKA (reference sequence).

This clonotype was detected a few times. The V call is TRBV29-1, the J call TRBJ2-1; 7 positions agree with TRBD1. Per germline, CDR1 SQVTM and CDR2 ANQGSEA. There are 12 residues in the CDR3. J was trimmed by 14 bases and V by 4 bases; bases with no gene match: 11. CDR3 DNA sequence: TGCAGCGTTGTAAGGTGGGACAGATCGGAGTTCTTC. Its protein is CSVVRWDRSEFF.

V gene TRBV5-4 combines with J gene TRBJ2-7; no reliable D call. V dropped 0 bases and J dropped 5 bases, with 9 bases sitting between them. The CDR3 extends over 13 amino acids. The germline CDR1 and CDR2 sequences are SGHNT and YYREEE (reference sequence). CDR3 in amino acids: CASSLVASDEQYF. As DNA, the CDR3 is TGTGCCAGCAGCTTGGTGGCGAGCGACGAGCAGTACTTC.

The rearrangement joins TRBV7-9 to TRBJ2-3; D is unresolved. The ends were cut back, 2 bases at V and 5 bases at J, with 5 bases in the middle. The CDR3 totals 12 residues. Germline lookup yields CDR1 SEHNR and CDR2 FQNEAQ (reference sequence). CDR3 bases: TGTGCCAGCAGCTTATTTATAGATACGCAGTATTTT. Residues: CASSLFIDTQYF.

The V call is TRBV24-1, the J call TRBJ2-3, with D perhaps TRBD2 (5 bases). The CDR3 is 14 residues long. Trimming pared 4 bases from V and 4 bases from J, leaving 11 bases between. Germline V gives CDR1 KGHDR, CDR2 SFDVKD. CDR3 sequence reads: CATSEPRGSDTQYF. The CDR3 DNA reads TGTGCCACCAGTGAACCCCGGGGATCAGATACGCAGTATTTT.

The V call is TRBV10-3, the J call TRBJ2-1; 8 bases agree with TRBD2. The junction had 4 bases not matched to a gene; V was cut back by 4 bases and J by 8 bases. The germline CDR1 and CDR2 sequences are ENHRY and SYGVKD. The CDR3 spans 13 residues. CDR3 sequence (DNA): TGTGCCATCAGTGGGGGACTAGATTATGAGCAGTTCTTC. Residues: CAISGGLDYEQFF.

The chain combines TRBV14 with TRBJ1-1, with D uncertain. The CDR3 runs 14 residues. Germline V gene lookup returns CDR1 SGHDN and CDR2 FVKESK. Trimming cost V 1 base and J 5 bases, with 11 bases left between them. The CDR3 DNA follows: TGTGCCAGCAGCCAAGTCCCGGGAGAAACTGAAGCTTTCTTT. As protein: CASSQVPGETEAFF.

CDR3 nucleotide sequence: TGTGCCAGCAGCTTAGAGGGGACAGTTTCTTCTGAAGCTTTCTTT. As protein: CASSLEGTVSSEAFF. This chain joins TRBV7-2 and TRBJ1-1; the match to TRBD1 covers 7 bases. Germline loops: CDR1 SGHTA, CDR2 FQGNSA. Unmatched junction bases numbered 8, after V lost 1 base and J lost 6 bases. The CDR3 contains 15 residues.

The chain combines TRBV5-1 with TRBJ2-2; 8 nucleotides match TRBD2. The V and J ends lost 2 bases and 0 bases, in that order; junction bases with no gene match: 6. From germline, CDR1 is SGHRS and CDR2 YFSETQ. This CDR3 contains 17 residues. CDR3 sequence reads: CASSLVSGRTNTGELFF. CDR3 sequence (DNA): TGCGCCAGCAGCTTAGTCAGCGGGAGAACGAACACCGGGGAGCTGTTTTTT.

This clonotype was recorded a few times. The chain couples TRBV28 to TRBJ2-1; TRBD1 matches 8 bases. CDR1 is MDHEN and CDR2 is SYDVKM in the germline V gene. CDR3 length: 16 amino acids. The trim removed 6 bases at V and 7 bases at J, leaving 14 bases unmatched. CDR3 in amino acids: CASRPAGTGASNEQFF. The CDR3 DNA reads as TGTGCCAGCAGACCCGCCGGGACAGGTGCATCAAATGAGCAGTTCTTC. The entire variable domain, with the rest obtained from reference TRBV28 and TRBJ2-1, is as follows: DVKVTQSSRYLVKRTGEKVFLECVQDMDHENMFWYRQDPGLGLRLIYFSYDVKMKEKGDIPEGYSVSREKKERFSLILESASTNQTSMYLCASRPAGTGASNEQFFGPGTRLTVL.

This clonotype was counted many times. This rearrangement joins TRBV5-1 to TRBJ2-7; 7 positions agree with TRBD1. J was trimmed by 0 bases and V by 7 bases; bases with no gene match: 7. This CDR3 spans 14 amino acids. CDR1 SGHRS and CDR2 YFSETQ come from the germline V gene. The CDR3 nucleotides read TGCGCCAGCCGCCCCTGGGACAGCTCCTACGAGCAGTACTTC. As protein: CASRPWDSSYEQYF.

In the case of this clonotype: Being one base from a much bigger clone, this may be a read error. The V call is TRBV24-1, the J call TRBJ2-7; 10 positions match TRBD2. Germline V gene sequence: CDR1 KGHDR, CDR2 SFDVKD. Trimming cost V 6 bases and J 2 bases; bases outside gene matches: 0. The CDR3 covers 13 residues. The DNA of the CDR3 is TGTGCCACCAGTACTAGCGGGACCTACGAGCAGTACTTC. Translating it yields CATSTSGTYEQYF.